A single sample is the source of the 27 T cell receptor beta chains below, sequenced in a study of blood T cell repertoires in COVID-19 (dated by TCRdb to 2020 to 2021). Libraries were constructed by the immunoSEQ multiplex PCR assay. Sourced from immuneACCESS, this table was stored by TCRdb with only in-frame sequences that have V and J called. A share of the clones is absent; for the studies checked, an unresolved V gene accounts for under half, and the remainder has no known explanation. The sample has about 270,000 clones on record, 65% to 90% of them singletons. The ten largest clonotypes hold around 15% of the sample. The source material was PBMCs or T cells enriched from blood (not recorded which). These TCRs come from a young man who had recovered from COVID-19.

This clone is a singleton in its sample. The chain couples TRBV19 to TRBJ1-3; D is unclear. The CDR3 has 12 amino acids. Germline CDR1 LNHDA, CDR2 SQIVND (reference sequence). V was cut by 6 bases and J by 2 bases, with 5 bases left in between. The CDR3 loop is CASSLTGNTIYF. In DNA form, the CDR3 reads TGTGCCAGTAGCTTAACTGGAAACACCATATATTTT. Complete variable domain (other parts from reference TRBV19 and TRBJ1-3): DGGITQSPKYLFRKEGQNVTLSCEQNLNHDAMYWYRQDPGQGLRLIYYSQIVNDFQKGDIAEGYSVSREKKESFPLTVTSAQKNPTAFYLCASSLTGNTIYFGEGSWLTVV.

The V call is TRBV18, the J call TRBJ1-1, with TRBD1 matching 12 bases. CDR1 is KGHSH, CDR2 LQKENI, per germline. Losses at the gene ends were 3 bases for V and 4 bases for J; bases not matched to a gene: 0. This CDR3 comprises 14 residues. The CDR3 DNA reads TGTGCCAGCTCACCGGGACAGGGGGCCACTGAAGCTTTCTTT. This encodes CASSPGQGATEAFF. The whole variable domain, remainder taken from reference TRBV18 and TRBJ1-1, is NAGVMQNPRHLVRRRGQEARLRCSPMKGHSHVYWYRQLPEEGLKFMVYLQKENIIDESGMPKERFSAEFPKEGPSILRIQQVVRGDSAAYFCASSPGQGATEAFFGQGTRLTVV.

The CDR3 DNA reads as TGTGCCAGCAGCAAAGGGAGGGGCGTATATAATTCACCCCTCCACTTT. It encodes CASSKGRGVYNSPLHF. The genes are TRBV21-1 and TRBJ1-6. TRBV21-1 is a pseudogene locus. The CDR3 runs 16 residues.

The chain employs TRBV5-1 and TRBJ2-1; D unclear. Germline lookup yields CDR1 SGHRS and CDR2 YFSETQ. CDR3 size: 14 residues. With 0 bases removed from V and 4 bases from J, the gap between germline ends came to 8 bases. The CDR3 region is CASSLAQVYNEQFF. Here the CDR3 DNA reads TGCGCCAGCAGCTTGGCCCAGGTTTACAATGAGCAGTTCTTC.

This clone has more than one count but fewer than ten. The V and J genes are TRBV30 and TRBJ2-5, with D tentatively TRBD2 (5 bases). CDR3 length: 13 residues. CDR1 GTSNPN and CDR2 SVGIG come from the germline V gene (reference sequence). V was trimmed by 5 bases and J by 2 bases, leaving 12 bases between them. The CDR3 loop is CAWDTGLQETQYF. The CDR3 region has the DNA TGTGCCTGGGATACGGGGTTGCAAGAGACCCAGTACTTC.

The chain uses TRBV12-5 and TRBJ1-5, with 7 bases aligning to TRBD1. Germline loops: CDR1 LGHNT, CDR2 FRNRAP. Trimming cost V 5 bases and J 3 bases; bases outside gene matches: 7. This CDR3 is 15 amino acids long. CDR3 DNA: TGTGCTAGTGGTCTCCGGACAGGTTACAATCAGCCCCAGCATTTT. It is translated as CASGLRTGYNQPQHF.

This clone was seen only once. The chain couples TRBV19 to TRBJ1-1, with D maybe TRBD1 (6 bases). Trimming took 7 bases from V and 6 from J, leaving 15 bases between them. The CDR3 runs to 13 residues. Germline V CDR1 and CDR2: LNHDA, SQIVND (reference sequence). The CDR3: CASIFSGGAEAFF. The CDR3 DNA reads TGTGCCAGTATATTTTCGGGGGGCGCTGAAGCTTTCTTT.

In this sample, this clone turned up a few times. This chain connects TRBV12-3 or TRBV12-4 to TRBJ2-7; TRBD2 is a possible D gene (7 bases). The ends were cut back, 8 bases at V and 7 bases at J, with 18 bases in the middle. The CDR3 length is 13 residues. For the CDR3, the DNA is TGTGCCAGCGATTGTGGGGGGGCCGAAGAGCAGTACTTC. This encodes CASDCGGAEEQYF.

Turning to this clone: An end of the junction differs from the germline gene, which may be a read error. The chain joins TRBV29-1 to TRBJ2-1, with 10 bases matching TRBD1. Germline CDR1 SQVTM, CDR2 ANQGSEA. The CDR3 sequence is 14 residues long. The CDR3 DNA sequence: TGCAGCGTGGAAGACAGGGGGCGAGTGCATGAGCAGTTCTTC. Its translation: CSVEDRGRVHEQFF.

Regarding this clone: At one boundary the junction diverges from the germline segment, which might be a read error. Other DNA variants within this sample encode the same CDR3. In DNA, the CDR3 is TGCGCCAGCCGCACTCACGACCGGGGGGGAGTAAATTCACCCCTCCACTTT. Its translation is CASRTHDRGGVNSPLHF. The chain recombines TRBV7-9 with TRBJ1-6; possible D gene TRBD1, 5 bases. Germline lookup yields CDR1 SEHNR and CDR2 FQNEAQ (reference sequence). The CDR3 runs to 17 residues.

This sequence joins TRBV6-5 and TRBJ1-2, with D tentatively TRBD1 (6 bases). The V and J ends lost 2 bases and 4 bases respectively, with 11 bases between them. Germline V lookup: CDR1 MNHEY, CDR2 SVGAGI. CDR3 length equals 14 residues. CDR3 coding DNA: TGTGCCAGCAGTTACGCCAGAGGGGGCTATGGCTACACCTTC. This translates into CASSYARGGYGYTF.

V gene TRBV24-1 combines with J gene TRBJ2-1, with D possibly matching TRBD1 (5 bases). Germline assignment: CDR1 KGHDR and CDR2 SFDVKD. The V and J ends lost 12 bases and 4 bases respectively, with 18 bases between them. The CDR3 runs to 14 residues. CDR3 loop: CASPDSPLYNEQFF. Written as DNA, the CDR3 is TGTGCCTCCCCCGACAGTCCCCTTTACAATGAGCAGTTCTTC.

This clone has more than one count but fewer than ten. The chain carries TRBV28 and TRBJ1-2, with D maybe TRBD1 (6 bases). The CDR3 spans 16 residues. CDR1 MDHEN and CDR2 SYDVKM come from the germline V gene. The germline V and J ends were trimmed by 6 bases and 4 bases, with 21 bases remaining between them. The CDR3 protein is CASSPAPGHHVYGYTF. The CDR3 DNA is TGTGCCAGCAGCCCTGCACCGGGACATCATGTCTATGGCTACACCTTC.

This clone has a single count. The V call is TRBV11-3, the J call TRBJ2-1; D gene ambiguous. CDR1 and CDR2 from the germline V gene are SGHNT and YENEEA. The CDR3 is 13 amino acids. V lost 8 bases, J lost 0 bases, and 8 bases lay in between. CDR3 sequence: CASSEFSYNEQFF. DNA of the CDR3: TGTGCCAGCTCGGAGTTCTCCTACAATGAGCAGTTCTTC.

V is TRBV9 and J is TRBJ2-6; TRBD1 agrees at 10 bases. The CDR3 is 19 amino acids. The germline V gene has CDR1 SGDLS and CDR2 YYNGEE. The V gene end was trimmed by 1 base and the J gene end by 0 bases; junction bases not matched to a gene: 7. CDR3 protein: CASSVPKTGGLSGANVLTF. CDR3 nucleotides: TGTGCCAGCAGCGTACCAAAGACAGGGGGCCTCTCTGGGGCCAACGTCCTGACTTTC.

This clone occurred a few times. The chain carries TRBV3-1 (or the pseudogene TRBV3-2) and TRBJ1-1, with D perhaps TRBD1 (5 bases). Trimming shortened V by 1 base and J by 6 bases, and 6 bases separated the two germline ends. Germline V lookup: CDR1 LGHDT, CDR2 YNNKEL (reference sequence). CDR3 length: 12 residues. The CDR3 region has the DNA TGTGCCAGCAGCCAAGGACAGTCTGAAGCTTTCTTT. It yields the protein CASSQGQSEAFF.

The rearrangement joins TRBV5-6 to TRBJ1-2; D gene unclear. This CDR3 region has 12 residues. Trimming shortened V by 3 bases and J by 4 bases, and 7 bases separated the two germline ends. Germline V gives CDR1 SGHDT, CDR2 YYEEEE. The CDR3 coding sequence is TGTGCCAGCAGCTGGCAGTTCTATGGCTACACCTTC. Its protein product is CASSWQFYGYTF.

This clone was seen a single time. V is TRBV18 and J is TRBJ2-1, with 9 bases identical to TRBD2. V shed 6 bases and J 0 bases; nucleotides not matched to a gene: 9. The CDR3 totals 17 residues. Per the germline V gene, CDR1 is KGHSH and CDR2 is LQKENI. CDR3 in DNA: TGTGCCAGCTCCCCAGACCTAGCGGGAAACTCCTACAATGAGCAGTTCTTC. It specifies CASSPDLAGNSYNEQFF.

V gene TRBV5-1 combines with J gene TRBJ1-5, with a possible D match to TRBD1 (5 bases). The V gene lost 1 base and the J gene lost 7 bases, with 15 bases spanning the gap. Germline V gene lookup returns CDR1 SGHRS and CDR2 YFSETQ. The CDR3 runs to 15 residues. CDR3 region: CASSLMGGGEQPQHF. Here the CDR3 DNA reads TGCGCCAGCAGCTTGATGGGGGGAGGAGAACAGCCCCAGCATTTT.

This clone occurred a few times. The rearrangement links TRBV5-8 to TRBJ2-1, with a weak D call TRBD2 (6 bases). V was clipped by 4 bases and J by 0 bases, with 17 bases between them. The CDR3 sequence is 17 residues long. Germline V gene sequence: CDR1 SGHTS, CDR2 YDEGEE. This CDR3 is CASSGRSGLSSYNEQFF. CDR3 nucleotides: TGTGCCAGCAGCGGGAGGAGCGGGCTAAGCTCCTACAATGAGCAGTTCTTC.

The chain joins TRBV7-2 to TRBJ2-1; TRBD2 matches at 7 bases. The trim removed 0 bases at V and 2 bases at J, leaving 7 bases unmatched. Germline assignment: CDR1 SGHTA and CDR2 FQGNSA. The length of the CDR3 is 17 residues. Here the CDR3 DNA reads TGTGCCAGCAGCTTAGCGTGGGTTAGCGGGCCCTACAATGAGCAGTTCTTC. Translating it yields CASSLAWVSGPYNEQFF. The variable domain in full, completed from reference TRBV7-2 and TRBJ2-1, reads GAGVSQSPSNKVTEKGKDVELRCDPISGHTALYWYRQSLGQGLEFLIYFQGNSAPDKSGLPSDRFSAERTGGSVSTLTIQRTQQEDSAVYLCASSLAWVSGPYNEQFFGPGTRLTVL.

This clone appeared a single time. This chain joins TRBV6-2 or TRBV6-3 and TRBJ2-3, with 9 nucleotides matching TRBD2. Trimming cost V 7 bases and J 3 bases; bases outside gene matches: 11. CDR3 length: 16 residues. Germline loops: CDR1 MNHEY, CDR2 SVGEGT. This CDR3 reads CASNPIAGAGTDTQYF. The CDR3 nucleotides read TGTGCCAGCAACCCTATAGCGGGAGCAGGTACAGATACGCAGTATTTT.

The chain carries TRBV6-1 and TRBJ2-3; 12 bases map to TRBD2. Germline lookup yields CDR1 MNHNS and CDR2 SASEGT. The CDR3 has 18 residues. Trimming cost V 1 base and J 4 bases; bases outside gene matches: 9. The CDR3 bases are TGTGCCAGCAGTGAAGTGCACGCGGCTAGCGGGAGGGCAGATACGCAGTATTTT. It encodes CASSEVHAASGRADTQYF.

This CDR3 is CASSHIQGNEQFF. CDR3 DNA sequence: TGTGCCAGTAGTCACATACAGGGCAATGAGCAGTTCTTC. J is TRBJ2-1 and V is TRBV19; D perhaps matches TRBD1 (6 bases). The length of the CDR3 is 13 residues. Germline assignment: CDR1 LNHDA and CDR2 SQIVND (reference sequence). V was clipped by 5 bases and J by 6 bases, with 11 bases between them. Full variable domain (remainder filled in from reference TRBV19 and TRBJ2-1): DGGITQSPKYLFRKEGQNVTLSCEQNLNHDAMYWYRQDPGQGLRLIYYSQIVNDFQKGDIAEGYSVSREKKESFPLTVTSAQKNPTAFYLCASSHIQGNEQFFGPGTRLTVL.

The chain joins TRBV7-2 to TRBJ1-2; TRBD1 agrees at 7 bases. CDR3 length: 16 residues. Germline trimming cut 3 bases from V and 0 bases from J; bases unmatched to any gene: 7. CDR1 and CDR2 from the germline V gene are SGHTA and FQGNSA. Here the CDR3 DNA reads TGTGCCAGCAGCTTGGCCGGGGGACAGCCTAACTATGGCTACACCTTC. This translates into CASSLAGGQPNYGYTF.

The chain couples TRBV9 to TRBJ1-1; 7 positions agree with TRBD1. Germline V gene data show CDR1 as SGDLS and CDR2 as YYNGEE. Losses at the gene ends were 2 bases for V and 3 bases for J; bases not matched to a gene: 7. This CDR3 has 15 amino acids. This CDR3 is CASSVGTVFDTEAFF. Here the CDR3 DNA reads TGTGCCAGCAGCGTCGGGACAGTCTTCGACACTGAAGCTTTCTTT.

V usage is TRBV6-5 and J usage is TRBJ1-1; TRBD1 matches at 8 bases. V was clipped by 6 bases and J by 7 bases; unmatched bases: 7. The germline CDR1 and CDR2 sequences are MNHEY and SVGAGI. CDR3 length equals 13 residues. CDR3 in DNA: TGTGCCAGCAGCCCGCGACAGGGGAGTGAAGCTTTCTTT. It specifies CASSPRQGSEAFF.